This TCR beta chain comes out of a study of OX40 agonist ivuxolimab in advanced cancers. This clone was observed a few times. Germline trimming cut 7 bases from V and 1 base from J; bases unmatched to any gene: 4. Germline V gene lookup returns CDR1 MNHEY and CDR2 SMNVEV (reference sequence). This CDR3 is 14 amino acids long. Some clones are missing from TCRdb's copy, which holds only in-frame ones; the method was immunoSEQ multiplex PCR. The sample includes approximately 84,000 clones, about 92% of them seen just once. The TCR sequence derives from an adult with an advanced solid tumor such as melanoma, head and neck, liver or kidney cancer. The material sequenced was CD4+ or CD8+ T cells sorted from blood, taken in a trial of the OX40 agonist ivuxolimab. The rearrangement uses TRBV27 and TRBJ1-3; 7 nucleotides match TRBD1. CDR3 sequence reads: CASKEGASGNTIYF. The CDR3 bases are TGTGCCAGCAAGGAGGGGGCTTCTGGAAACACCATATATTTT.